This TCR beta chain appears in the sequencing data of a study of blood T cell repertoires in COVID-19. Per the original data handling: Researchers report that nucleated cell counts were estimated from reference gene primer amplification. Some clones are missing from TCRdb's copy, which holds only in-frame ones; the method was immunoSEQ multiplex PCR. V and J calls and clone size are given by that table; D and trimming were obtained from the DNA. The sample carries approximately 74,000 clones, more than 70% recorded once. The V gene's germline CDR1 is MGHRA and CDR2 YSYEKL. The CDR3 is made up of 15 amino acids. The trim removed 6 bases at V and 1 base at J, leaving 6 bases unmatched.

Material for sequencing was peripheral blood. The TCR comes from a human donor in a cohort sampled during active COVID-19. V and J are TRBV4-1 and TRBJ2-5, with 9 bases lining up with TRBD1. CDR3 nucleotides: TGCGCCAGCAGTCCACTGACAGGGGGCCAAGAGACCCAGTACTTC. Amino acid sequence: CASSPLTGGQETQYF.